This T cell receptor (beta chain) was captured by sequencing in a study of OX40 agonist ivuxolimab in advanced cancers. Data came from immunoSEQ multiplex PCR; TCRdb stores just in-frame clones and leaves some out. The top ten hold around 10% of the sample, which has tens of thousands of clones, roughly 86% seen once. To note about this clone: As yet, its antigen is unknown.

Germline loops: CDR1 SGHVS, CDR2 FQNEAQ. The CDR3 consists of 16 residues. V shed 2 bases and J 5 bases; nucleotides not matched to a gene: 10. Patients with autoimmune history or systemic immunosuppression were excluded. Study-level findings and limits: The study found that CD8+ T cells averaged more expanded clones than CD4+.

Here the sequenced sample was CD4+ or CD8+ T cells sorted from blood, taken in a trial of the OX40 agonist ivuxolimab. The J gene is TRBJ2-3, the V gene TRBV7-8; 7 nucleotides line up with TRBD1. This sequence was found in an adult with an advanced solid tumor such as melanoma, head and neck, liver or kidney cancer. The CDR3 coding sequence is TGTGCCAGCAGCTTATTTGACAGGGATGTTAGAGATACGCAGTATTTT. Amino acid sequence: CASSLFDRDVRDTQYF.